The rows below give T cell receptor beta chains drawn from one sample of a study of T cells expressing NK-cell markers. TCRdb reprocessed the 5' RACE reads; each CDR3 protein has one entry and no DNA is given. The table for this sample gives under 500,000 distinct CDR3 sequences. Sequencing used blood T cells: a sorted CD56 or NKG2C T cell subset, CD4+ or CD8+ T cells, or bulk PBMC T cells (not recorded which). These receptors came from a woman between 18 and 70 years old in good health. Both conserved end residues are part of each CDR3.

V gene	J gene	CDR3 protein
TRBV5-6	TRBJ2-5	CASSLGLQPGQQETQYF
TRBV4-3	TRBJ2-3	CASSQESLGGNSDTQYF
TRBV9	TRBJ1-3	CASSPTEGSGNTIYF
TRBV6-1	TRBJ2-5	CASRPAGAETQYF
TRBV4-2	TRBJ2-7	CASSQEEGTTYEQYF
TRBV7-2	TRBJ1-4	CASSPPDSSNEKLFF
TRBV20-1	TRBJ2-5	CSAVVGQDPQETQYF
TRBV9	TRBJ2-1	CASGEGGSSYNEQFF
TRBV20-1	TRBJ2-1	CSATSGSQGYNEQFF
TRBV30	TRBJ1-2	CAWSAGTGVGYTF
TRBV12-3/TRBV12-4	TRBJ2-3	CASRTSGGASTDTQYF
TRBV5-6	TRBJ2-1	CASSLVGHNNEQFF
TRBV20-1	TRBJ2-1	CSALDIQSSYNEQFF
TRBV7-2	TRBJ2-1	CASSPSSGMDEQFF
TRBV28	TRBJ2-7	CASSPPGLAGGEQYF
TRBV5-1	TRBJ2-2	CASSPASGAGELFF
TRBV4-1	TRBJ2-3	CASSGASSTDTQYF
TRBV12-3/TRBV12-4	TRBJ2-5	CASRTSGSGSETQYF
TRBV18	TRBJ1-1	CASSLGQAKNTEAFF
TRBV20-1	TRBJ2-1	CSASQAGGRLDEQFF
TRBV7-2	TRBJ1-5	CASSLVGGSNQPQHF
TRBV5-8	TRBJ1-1	CASSPRDRKTEAFF
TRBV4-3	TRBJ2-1	CASSQGWGSMYNEQFF
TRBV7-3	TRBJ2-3	CASKLSGGPADTQYF
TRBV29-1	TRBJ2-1	CSVVGQVSNEQFF
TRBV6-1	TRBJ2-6	CASSASGANVLTF
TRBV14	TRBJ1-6	CASSQDWNSPLHF
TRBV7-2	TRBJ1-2	CASSPDTRIRGGYTF
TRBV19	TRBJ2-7	CASSIRLGQGYEQYF
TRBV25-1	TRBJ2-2	CASIGKNTGELFF
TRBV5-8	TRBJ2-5	CASSLEQGVKTQYF
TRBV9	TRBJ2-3	CASSVSLMGDTQYF
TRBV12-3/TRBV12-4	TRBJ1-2	CASSPTGSGYTF
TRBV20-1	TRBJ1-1	CSAPEVGFTEAFF
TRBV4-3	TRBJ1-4	CASSQGLQGLLGGEKLFF
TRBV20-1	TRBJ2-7	CSARAVPGLADKASYEQYF
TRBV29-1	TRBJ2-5	CRGCVPGGVQETQYF
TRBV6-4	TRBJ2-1	CASSDSAGPYNEQFF
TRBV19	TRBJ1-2	CASTASGGGYTF
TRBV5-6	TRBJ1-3	CASSLMTGVFNTIYF
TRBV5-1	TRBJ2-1	CASSLVPSTGNEQFF
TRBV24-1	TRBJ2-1	CATSPGAGYNEQFF
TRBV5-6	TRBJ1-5	CASSLKSLYSNQPQHF
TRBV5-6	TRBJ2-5	CASSLYGRSMETQYF
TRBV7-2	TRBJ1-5	CASSLETGGQPQHF
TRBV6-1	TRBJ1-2	CASILFGRTTPGDYGYTF
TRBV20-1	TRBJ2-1	CSARGVAGAYNEQFF
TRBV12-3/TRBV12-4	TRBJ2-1	CASSRTEGYNEQFF
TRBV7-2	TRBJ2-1	CASSLSPRANEQFF
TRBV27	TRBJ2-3	CASRDAYQGHLGPKSTDTQYF
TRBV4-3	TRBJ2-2	CASSQGVGGTGELFF
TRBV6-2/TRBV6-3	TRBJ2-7	CASSRDRGAPYEQYF
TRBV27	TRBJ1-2	CASSYLTGGYGYTF
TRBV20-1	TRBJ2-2	CSARERSLGLYTGELFF
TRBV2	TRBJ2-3	CASDRTTDTQYF
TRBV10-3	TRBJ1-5	CAISGGGGSNQPQHF
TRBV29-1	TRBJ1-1	CSAHFHRDLGTEAFF